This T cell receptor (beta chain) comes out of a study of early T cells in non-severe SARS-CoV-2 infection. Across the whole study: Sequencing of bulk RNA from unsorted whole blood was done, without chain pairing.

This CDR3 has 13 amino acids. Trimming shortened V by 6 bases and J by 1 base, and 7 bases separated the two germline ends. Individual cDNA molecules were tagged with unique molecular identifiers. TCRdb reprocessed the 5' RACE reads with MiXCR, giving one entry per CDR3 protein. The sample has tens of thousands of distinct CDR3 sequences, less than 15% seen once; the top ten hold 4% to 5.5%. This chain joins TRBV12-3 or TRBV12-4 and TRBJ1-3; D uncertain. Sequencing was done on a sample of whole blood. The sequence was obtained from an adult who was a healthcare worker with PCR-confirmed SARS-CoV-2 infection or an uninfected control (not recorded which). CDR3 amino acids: CASRELSGNTIYF. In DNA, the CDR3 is TGTGCCAGCAGAGAGCTGTCTGGAAACACCATATATTTT.